This TCR beta chain is from a study of blood T cell repertoires in COVID-19. V gave up 6 bases and J gave up 2 bases, with 16 bases separating them. Germline V gene lookup returns CDR1 DFQATT and CDR2 SNEGSKA (reference sequence). This CDR3 spans 14 amino acids. Authors' methods: The assay estimated nucleated cells by amplifying reference gene primers. Libraries were prepared by immunoSEQ multiplex PCR; TCRdb keeps only in-frame clonotypes and omits some of them. V and J calls and clone size are as listed in that table; D and trimming were resolved from the DNA. The sample has just over 350,000 clones, about 88% seen once.

The genes are TRBV20-1 and TRBJ1-1; D possibly corresponds to TRBD1 (5 bases). This receptor was obtained from a woman in her 30s who had recovered from COVID-19. Sequencing input: PBMCs or T cells enriched from blood (not recorded which). The CDR3 spells CSASGVRTNTEAFF. The CDR3 region has the DNA TGCAGTGCCAGTGGGGTCAGGACAAACACTGAAGCTTTCTTT.